This TCR beta chain was captured in a study of blood T cell repertoires in COVID-19. About the research overall: Acute-phase and convalescent COVID-19 samples originated in the United States, Italy and Spain. PBMCs, B-cell-depleted T cells, or T cells were the source of the cDNA or gDNA that made up the material.

The Seattle site enrolled patients during active infection and followed them longitudinally. Clones were sequenced by immunoSEQ multiplex PCR, and TCRdb holds only the in-frame ones, with some missing. The data hold about 260,000 clones, with about nine tenths observed a single time. The CDR3 extends over 13 amino acids. Per germline, CDR1 LNHDA and CDR2 SQIVND (reference sequence). After removal of 11 bases from V and 4 bases from J, the junction contained 6 bases not matched to a gene. The receptor comes from a woman between 25 and 40 years old with COVID-19, enrolled during active disease. The chain couples TRBV19 to TRBJ1-3, with 9 bases identical to TRBD1. The specimen was peripheral blood. The CDR3 is CAGGQGRGNTIYF. The CDR3 DNA reads TGTGCCGGAGGACAGGGGCGAGGAAACACCATATATTTT.